This is a list of T cell receptor beta chains from one sample in a study of T cell responses to AZD1222 COVID-19 vaccine. Assay: immunoSEQ multiplex PCR; the TCRdb copy retains only in-frame clones and omits some. The repertoire has 110,000 to 150,000 clones, more than 70% of them found once; the top ten carry 3% to 4%. This specimen was peripheral blood, taken 28 days after the second AZD1222 dose. All receptors come from an adult who received the AZD1222 COVID-19 vaccine. Both conserved end residues are part of each CDR3. D genes are given only for firm matches. A row's size may be missing; if present it is once, few, many or a size class.

clone size: NA
V gene: TRBV12-3/TRBV12-4
D gene: NA
J gene: TRBJ1-5
CDR3 DNA: TGTGCCAGCAAAATGGACAGCAATCAGCCCCAGCATTTT
CDR3 protein: CASKMDSNQPQHF

clone size: NA
V gene: TRBV19
D gene: NA
J gene: TRBJ1-1
CDR3 DNA: TGTGCCAGTAAAGAAAGAGGACAGTTGAACACTGAAGCTTTCTTT
CDR3 protein: CASKERGQLNTEAFF

clone size: NA
V gene: TRBV5-1
D gene: NA
J gene: TRBJ1-1
CDR3 DNA: TGCGCCAGCAGCTACCTCGGGACACCGAACACTGAAGCTTTCTTT
CDR3 protein: CASSYLGTPNTEAFF

clone size: NA
V gene: TRBV28
D gene: NA
J gene: TRBJ2-4
CDR3 DNA: TGTGCCAGCAGTTTTGAGGGGCTCGCCGCCAAAAACATTCAGTACTTC
CDR3 protein: CASSFEGLAAKNIQYF

clone size: NA
V gene: TRBV5-1
D gene: TRBD2
J gene: TRBJ2-1
CDR3 DNA: TGCGCCAGCAGCTCGGAGACCAGCGGGAGGATCTACAATGAGCAGTTCTTC
CDR3 protein: CASSSETSGRIYNEQFF

clone size: NA
V gene: TRBV30
D gene: TRBD1
J gene: TRBJ1-4
CDR3 DNA: TGTGCCTGGAGGAGCAGGGGGACCAATAATGAAAAACTGTTTTTT
CDR3 protein: CAWRSRGTNNEKLFF

clone size: once
V gene: TRBV18
D gene: TRBD1
J gene: TRBJ2-7
CDR3 DNA: TGTGCCAGCTCACCAAGGATTGTTGGGACAGGGGGTGGCGAGCAGTACTTC
CDR3 protein: CASSPRIVGTGGGEQYF

clone size: NA
V gene: TRBV7-2
D gene: TRBD2
J gene: TRBJ2-3
CDR3 DNA: TGTGCCAGCAGCTTCCAACTAGCGGGGGTCCGCCATACGCAGTATTTT
CDR3 protein: CASSFQLAGVRHTQYF

clone size: NA
V gene: TRBV18
D gene: TRBD1
J gene: TRBJ2-7
CDR3 DNA: TGTGCCAGCTCACGGTCCGGGACAGGGAACGAGCAGTACTTC
CDR3 protein: CASSRSGTGNEQYF

clone size: NA
V gene: TRBV19
D gene: TRBD1
J gene: TRBJ2-3
CDR3 DNA: TGTGCCAGTAGTGCGACTCCGCCGGGACAGGGGAGATTGGATACGCAGTATTTT
CDR3 protein: CASSATPPGQGRLDTQYF

clone size: NA
V gene: TRBV5-4
D gene: NA
J gene: TRBJ1-2
CDR3 DNA: TGTGCCAGCAGCTCCGACCCAGCCCGCCGGGGCTACACCTTC
CDR3 protein: CASSSDPARRGYTF

clone size: NA
V gene: TRBV7-9
D gene: NA
J gene: TRBJ1-2
CDR3 DNA: TGTGCCAGCAGCTTAGCGGGGGAGGTACTAGACGGCTACACCTTC
CDR3 protein: CASSLAGEVLDGYTF

clone size: once
V gene: TRBV7-6
D gene: NA
J gene: TRBJ2-3
CDR3 DNA: TGTGCCAGCAGCTTAGCCACCCCTAGCACAGATACGCAGTATTTT
CDR3 protein: CASSLATPSTDTQYF

clone size: NA
V gene: TRBV19
D gene: TRBD2
J gene: TRBJ2-5
CDR3 DNA: TGTGCCAGTAGTATAGGTAGCGGGCAAGAGACCCAGTACTTC
CDR3 protein: CASSIGSGQETQYF

clone size: NA
V gene: TRBV28
D gene: NA
J gene: TRBJ1-2
CDR3 DNA: TGTGCCAGCAGATCAGATGATTATGGCTACACCTTC
CDR3 protein: CASRSDDYGYTF

clone size: NA
V gene: TRBV3-1/TRBV3-2
D gene: TRBD2
J gene: TRBJ2-3
CDR3 DNA: TGTGCCAGCAGCCAAATGGGACTAGGCGGTTCTAGGGATACGCAGTATTTT
CDR3 protein: CASSQMGLGGSRDTQYF

clone size: NA
V gene: TRBV12-3/TRBV12-4
D gene: NA
J gene: TRBJ1-1
CDR3 DNA: TGTGCCAGCAGTTTAGGTCTGAACACTGAAGCTTTCTTT
CDR3 protein: CASSLGLNTEAFF

clone size: NA
V gene: TRBV4-1
D gene: NA
J gene: TRBJ1-5
CDR3 DNA: TGCGCCAGCAGCCAAGATATCATCCAGCCCCAGCATTTT
CDR3 protein: CASSQDIIQPQHF

clone size: NA
V gene: TRBV7-2
D gene: TRBD2
J gene: TRBJ2-3
CDR3 DNA: TGTGCCAGCAGCCCCCGGGGGGGTAGCACAGATACGCAGTATTTT
CDR3 protein: CASSPRGGSTDTQYF

clone size: NA
V gene: TRBV2
D gene: NA
J gene: TRBJ2-5
CDR3 DNA: TGTGCCAGCAGTGATTACACCGGGGGCATACAAGAGACCCAGTACTTC
CDR3 protein: CASSDYTGGIQETQYF

clone size: NA
V gene: TRBV5-1
D gene: NA
J gene: TRBJ2-7
CDR3 DNA: TGCGCCAGCAGGTGGGGCCCTGGGTTTAGGGCTGACGAGCAGTACTTC
CDR3 protein: CASRWGPGFRADEQYF

clone size: NA
V gene: TRBV9
D gene: NA
J gene: TRBJ2-2
CDR3 DNA: TGTGCCAGCAGCACAGGGCCCGGGGAGCTGTTTTTT
CDR3 protein: CASSTGPGELFF

clone size: NA
V gene: TRBV3-1/TRBV3-2
D gene: NA
J gene: TRBJ2-7
CDR3 DNA: TGTGCCAGCAGCCAAGCCGGTCGGGGAATCCCCCACGAGCAGTACTTC
CDR3 protein: CASSQAGRGIPHEQYF

clone size: NA
V gene: TRBV7-3
D gene: NA
J gene: TRBJ2-3
CDR3 DNA: TGTGCCAGCAGCTCCGGGGACGGGGGCATGGATACGCAGTATTTT
CDR3 protein: CASSSGDGGMDTQYF

clone size: NA
V gene: TRBV10-3
D gene: TRBD2
J gene: TRBJ2-7
CDR3 DNA: TGTGCCATCATGAAGGCCAGCGGGAGTTCGCCCGAGCAGTACTTC
CDR3 protein: CAIMKASGSSPEQYF

clone size: NA
V gene: TRBV7-9
D gene: NA
J gene: TRBJ1-2
CDR3 DNA: TGTGCCAGCAGCTTAGAGACGGCGTTGGGCTACACCTTC
CDR3 protein: CASSLETALGYTF

clone size: NA
V gene: TRBV6-1
D gene: NA
J gene: TRBJ1-5
CDR3 DNA: TGTGCCAGCAGTGAAGTGGGTAGCAATCAGCCCCAGCATTTT
CDR3 protein: CASSEVGSNQPQHF

clone size: once
V gene: TRBV4-1
D gene: TRBD1
J gene: TRBJ1-3
CDR3 DNA: TGCGCCAGCAGCTTCCTACAGGGGGCGGGAGGAAACACCATATATTTT
CDR3 protein: CASSFLQGAGGNTIYF

clone size: NA
V gene: TRBV7-3
D gene: NA
J gene: TRBJ2-2
CDR3 DNA: TGTGCCAGCAGCTTATATACGTCCGGGAGCCGGGAGCTGTTTTTT
CDR3 protein: CASSLYTSGSRELFF

clone size: NA
V gene: TRBV3-1/TRBV3-2
D gene: NA
J gene: TRBJ1-1
CDR3 DNA: TGTGCCAGCAGCCCCACCCTGACCAGGAACACTGAAGCTTTCTTT
CDR3 protein: CASSPTLTRNTEAFF

clone size: NA
V gene: TRBV19
D gene: NA
J gene: TRBJ1-1
CDR3 DNA: TGTGCCAGTAGTACAACGGTGAACACTGAAGCTTTCTTT
CDR3 protein: CASSTTVNTEAFF

clone size: NA
V gene: TRBV29-1
D gene: TRBD1
J gene: TRBJ1-2
CDR3 DNA: TGCAGCGTTGATAGGGGACAGTATGGCTACACCTTC
CDR3 protein: CSVDRGQYGYTF

clone size: NA
V gene: TRBV19
D gene: TRBD1
J gene: TRBJ2-2
CDR3 DNA: TGTGCCAGTAGTATACAGGGGGCGGGCACCGGGGAGCTGTTTTTT
CDR3 protein: CASSIQGAGTGELFF

clone size: NA
V gene: TRBV6-7
D gene: TRBD2
J gene: TRBJ2-5
CDR3 DNA: TGTGCCAGCAGTTACACTCTAGCGGAGGGGGAGACCCAGTACTTC
CDR3 protein: CASSYTLAEGETQYF

clone size: NA
V gene: TRBV19
D gene: NA
J gene: TRBJ1-2
CDR3 DNA: TGTGCCAGTACCCCAGACCGGGGCAGGGACTATGGCTACACCTTC
CDR3 protein: CASTPDRGRDYGYTF

clone size: NA
V gene: TRBV7-2
D gene: TRBD1
J gene: TRBJ1-2
CDR3 DNA: TGTGCCAGCAGCCCGAAGACGACAGGGAGTGGCTACACCTTC
CDR3 protein: CASSPKTTGSGYTF

clone size: NA
V gene: TRBV5-6
D gene: NA
J gene: TRBJ1-5
CDR3 DNA: TGTGCCAGCAGCTTTCAGGGGAGAGGGCAGCCCCAGCATTTT
CDR3 protein: CASSFQGRGQPQHF

clone size: NA
V gene: TRBV5-1
D gene: NA
J gene: TRBJ2-3
CDR3 DNA: TGCGCCAGCAGCTTCGACGGGGGGACAAGCACAGATACGCAGTATTTT
CDR3 protein: CASSFDGGTSTDTQYF

clone size: NA
V gene: TRBV27
D gene: NA
J gene: TRBJ2-3
CDR3 DNA: TGTGCCAGCAGTCCCAGCACAGATACGCAGTATTTT
CDR3 protein: CASSPSTDTQYF